These 8 T cell receptor beta chains were all obtained from the same sample, sequenced in a study of blood T cell repertoires in COVID-19. Assay: immunoSEQ multiplex PCR; the TCRdb copy retains only in-frame clones and omits some. Among roughly 430,000 clones listed, roughly 87% were seen once. The specimen sequenced was PBMCs or T cells enriched from blood (not recorded which). The receptor source for this set is a woman aged 40 to 50 with acute COVID-19.

This sequence joins TRBV4-1 and TRBJ2-7; the match to TRBD2 covers 7 bases. V shed 2 bases, J shed 0 bases, and the junction held 1 base outside the gene matches. CDR1 is MGHRA, CDR2 YSYEKL, per germline. The CDR3 is 14 residues long. The CDR3 is CASSQPGGSYEQYF. The CDR3 nucleotides are TGCGCCAGCAGCCAACCGGGGGGCTCCTACGAGCAGTACTTC.

The chain combines TRBV5-8 with TRBJ1-5; 11 bases agree with TRBD1. V gave up 4 bases and J gave up 3 bases; unmatched junction bases: 9. This CDR3 has 17 residues. CDR1 and CDR2 from the germline V gene are SGHTS and YDEGEE. The CDR3 DNA sequence: TGTGCCAGCAGCCAGCTCAGGACAGGGGGCCTCAATCAGCCCCAGCATTTT. Translation: CASSQLRTGGLNQPQHF. Complete variable domain (other parts from reference TRBV5-8 and TRBJ1-5): EAGVTQSPTHLIKTRGQQATLRCSPISGHTSVYWYQQALGLGLQFLLWYDEGEERNRGNFPPRFSGRQFPNYSSELNVNALELEDSALYLCASSQLRTGGLNQPQHFGDGTRLSIL.

The V call is TRBV11-2, the J call TRBJ2-3; D unclear. The CDR3 totals 11 residues. Germline V gene data show CDR1 as SGHAT and CDR2 as FQNNGV. V was trimmed by 3 bases and J by 11 bases, leaving 9 bases between them. The CDR3 loop is CASSFDSGQYF. DNA for the CDR3: TGTGCCAGCAGCTTTGACTCGGGGCAGTATTTT.

The chain joins TRBV18 to TRBJ2-2; 8 bases agree with TRBD2. The V and J ends lost 3 bases and 8 bases, in that order; junction bases with no gene match: 11. The germline V gene encodes CDR1 KGHSH and CDR2 LQKENI. CDR3 size: 16 residues. The chain's CDR3 is CASSPTSGLPGGELFF. Here the CDR3 DNA reads TGTGCCAGCTCACCCACTAGCGGCCTCCCAGGGGGGGAGCTGTTTTTT. Full variable domain (rest looked up from reference TRBV18 and TRBJ2-2): NAGVMQNPRHLVRRRGQEARLRCSPMKGHSHVYWYRQLPEEGLKFMVYLQKENIIDESGMPKERFSAEFPKEGPSILRIQQVVRGDSAAYFCASSPTSGLPGGELFFGEGSRLTVL.

The chain links TRBV5-1 to TRBJ2-5; 10 nucleotides match TRBD2. Germline lookup yields CDR1 SGHRS and CDR2 YFSETQ. V shed 3 bases, J shed 0 bases, and the junction held 5 bases outside the gene matches. The CDR3 runs to 16 residues. CDR3 sequence (DNA): TGCGCCAGCAGCTCCCCTAGCGGGGGTTACCAAGAGACCCAGTACTTC. This codes for CASSSPSGGYQETQYF.

This clone came up once. The junction does not match germline at one end; this may be a read error. This chain connects TRBV2 to TRBJ2-7; TRBD1 matches at 9 bases. The CDR3 contains 13 residues. The V gene's germline CDR1 is SNHLY and CDR2 FYNNEI. The CDR3 spells CASTEQGAGEQYF. CDR3 nucleotides: TGTGCCAGCACTGAACAGGGGGCAGGAGAGCAGTACTTC.

The chain joins TRBV12-3 or TRBV12-4 to TRBJ1-6; no definite D call. The CDR3 runs 12 residues. The V and J ends lost 5 bases and 10 bases respectively, with 9 bases between them. DNA for the CDR3: TGTGCCAGCAGTCTCATGCAGTCACCCCTCCACTTT. It translates to CASSLMQSPLHF.

The CDR3 region is CASSPGLAGAAGELFF. For the CDR3, the DNA is TGTGCCAGCAGCCCGGGACTAGCGGGGGCGGCCGGGGAGCTGTTTTTT. This rearrangement joins TRBV9 to TRBJ2-2, with 14 bases aligning to TRBD2. CDR1 and CDR2 (germline): SGDLS, YYNGEE. The CDR3 totals 16 residues. Trimming removed 4 bases from V and 6 bases from J; junction bases left unmatched: 5.